In this sample, the clone carrying this T cell receptor (beta chain) turned up once. Its antigen remains unknown. Per the germline V gene, CDR1 is SGHVS and CDR2 is FNYEAQ. The ends were cut back, 1 base at V and 4 bases at J, with 10 bases in the middle. The CDR3 has 14 amino acids. The data originate from a study of cytomegalovirus exposure and HLA in healthy donors. Study results and limitations: The study listed 164 cytomegalovirus-associated TCR beta chains. Subsequent analysis found a tendency for first-cohort TCR clusters to co-occur within the 100 to 150 validation repertoires.

The table came from immunoSEQ multiplex PCR; TCRdb's copy has only in-frame clones and leaves some out. The table records about 63,000 clones, around 92% of them present only once. The origin of this receptor is a woman in her late teens or twenties in good health and CMV-seronegative. The chain uses TRBV7-6 and TRBJ1-1, with a possible D match to TRBD1 (6 bases). The source material was PBMCs. CDR3 DNA sequence: TGTGCCAGCAGCTTAGGGGGGCAGGGCACTGAAGCTTTCTTT. Translated, it gives CASSLGGQGTEAFF.